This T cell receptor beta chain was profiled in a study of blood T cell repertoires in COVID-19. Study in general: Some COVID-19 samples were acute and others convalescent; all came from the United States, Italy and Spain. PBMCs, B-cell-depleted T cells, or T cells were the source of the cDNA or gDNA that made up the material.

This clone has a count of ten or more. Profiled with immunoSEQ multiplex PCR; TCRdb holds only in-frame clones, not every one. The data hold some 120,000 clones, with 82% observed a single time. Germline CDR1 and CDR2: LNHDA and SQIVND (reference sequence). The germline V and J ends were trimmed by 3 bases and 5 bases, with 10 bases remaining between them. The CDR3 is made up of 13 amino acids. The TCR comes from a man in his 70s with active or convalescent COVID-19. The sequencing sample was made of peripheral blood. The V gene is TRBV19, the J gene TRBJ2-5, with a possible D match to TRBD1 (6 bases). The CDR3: CASSMGALETQYF. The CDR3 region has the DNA TGTGCCAGTAGTATGGGGGCACTTGAGACCCAGTACTTC. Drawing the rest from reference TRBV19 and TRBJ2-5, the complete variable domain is DGGITQSPKYLFRKEGQNVTLSCEQNLNHDAMYWYRQDPGQGLRLIYYSQIVNDFQKGDIAEGYSVSREKKESFPLTVTSAQKNPTAFYLCASSMGALETQYFGPGTRLLVL.